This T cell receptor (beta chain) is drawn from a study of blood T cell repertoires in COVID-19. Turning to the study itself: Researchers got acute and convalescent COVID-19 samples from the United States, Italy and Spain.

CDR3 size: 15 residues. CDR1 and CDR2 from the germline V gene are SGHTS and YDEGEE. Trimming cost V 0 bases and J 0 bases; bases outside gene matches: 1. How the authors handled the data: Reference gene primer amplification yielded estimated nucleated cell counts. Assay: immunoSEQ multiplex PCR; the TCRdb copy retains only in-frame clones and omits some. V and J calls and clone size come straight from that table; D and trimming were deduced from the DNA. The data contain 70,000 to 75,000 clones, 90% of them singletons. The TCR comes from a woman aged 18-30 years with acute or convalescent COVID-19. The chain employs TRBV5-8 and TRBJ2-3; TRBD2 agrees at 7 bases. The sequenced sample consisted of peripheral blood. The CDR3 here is CASSLGRGSTDTQYF. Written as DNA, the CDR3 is TGTGCCAGCAGCTTGGGGCGGGGGAGCACAGATACGCAGTATTTT.